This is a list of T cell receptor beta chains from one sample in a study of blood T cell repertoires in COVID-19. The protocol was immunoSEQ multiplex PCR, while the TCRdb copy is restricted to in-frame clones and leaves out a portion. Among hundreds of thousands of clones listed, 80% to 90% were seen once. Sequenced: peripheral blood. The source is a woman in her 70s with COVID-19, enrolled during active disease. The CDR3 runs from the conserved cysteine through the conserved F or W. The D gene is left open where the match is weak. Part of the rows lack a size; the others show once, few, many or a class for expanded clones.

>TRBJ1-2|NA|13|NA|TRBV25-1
TGTGCCAGCAGTGAATGGGCAGGCTATGGCTACACCTTC
CASSEWAGYGYTF
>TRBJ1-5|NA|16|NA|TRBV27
TGTGCCAGCAGTTTGTCATTTACCTATAGCAATCAGCCCCAGCATTTT
CASSLSFTYSNQPQHF
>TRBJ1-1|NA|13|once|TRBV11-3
TGTGCCAGCAGCTTAGATCTACGTCTTGAAGCTTTCTTT
CASSLDLRLEAFF
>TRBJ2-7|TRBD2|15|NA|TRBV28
TGTGCCAGCAGTGTACCCGGTGGGGGGGACTACGAGCAGTACTTC
CASSVPGGGDYEQYF
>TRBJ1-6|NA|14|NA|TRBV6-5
TGTGCCAGCAGAATCGACACCTATAATTCACCCCTCCACTTT
CASRIDTYNSPLHF
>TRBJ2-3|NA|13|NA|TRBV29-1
TGCAGCGCTAAAACAGGGTTTGGCGATACGCAGTATTTT
CSAKTGFGDTQYF
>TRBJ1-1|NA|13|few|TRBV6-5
TGTGCCAGCAGTAGGGGAATCCCCGCTGAAGCTTTCTTT
CASSRGIPAEAFF
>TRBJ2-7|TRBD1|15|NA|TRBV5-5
TGTGCCAGCAGCGCGACAGGGGGAATTCACTACGAGCAGTACTTC
CASSATGGIHYEQYF
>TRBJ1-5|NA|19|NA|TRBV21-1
TGTGCCAGCAGCGACCCCCTCGGGAGGGTAGGCCAGGAAGATCAGCCCCAGCATTTT
CASSDPLGRVGQEDQPQHF
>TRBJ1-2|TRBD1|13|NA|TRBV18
TGTGCCAGCTCACGGGGACAGGAGACTGGCTACACCTTC
CASSRGQETGYTF
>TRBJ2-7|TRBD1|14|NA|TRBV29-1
TGCAGCGCCCGCCCAGGACAGGGGTCCTACGAGCAGTACTTC
CSARPGQGSYEQYF
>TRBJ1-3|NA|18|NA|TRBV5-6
TGTGCCAGCAGCTTGGCGTCAGTACTAGGAGGCTCTGGAAACACCATATATTTT
CASSLASVLGGSGNTIYF
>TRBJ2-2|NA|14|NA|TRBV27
TGTGCCAGCAGTTCGACAGCGAACACCGGGGAGCTGTTTTTT
CASSSTANTGELFF
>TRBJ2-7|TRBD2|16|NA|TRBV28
TGTGCCAGCAGTTTAGGCCTAGCGGGGGACTCCTACGAGCAGTACTTC
CASSLGLAGDSYEQYF
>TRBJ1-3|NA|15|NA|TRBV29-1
TGCAGCGTTGAAGATGCGCCAGGGTTTGGAAACACCATATATTTT
CSVEDAPGFGNTIYF